The 9 T cell receptor beta chains below come from one sample, sequenced in a study of blood T cell repertoires in COVID-19. Some clones are missing from TCRdb's copy, which holds only in-frame ones; the method was immunoSEQ multiplex PCR. The top ten clones hold around an eighth of a sample with about 180,000 clones, roughly 83% of them seen once. The sequenced sample was peripheral blood. These receptors all come from a man younger than 35 with active or convalescent COVID-19.

This chain connects TRBV11-2 to TRBJ2-7, with 14 bases identical to TRBD2. This CDR3 region has 19 residues. CDR1 is SGHAT, CDR2 FQNNGV, per germline. J lost 2 bases, V lost 0 bases, and 9 bases had no gene match. Written as DNA, the CDR3 is TGTGCCAGCAGCTTAGATGGGACTAGCGGGAGTTTGAGGCCCTACGAGCAGTACTTC. Translation: CASSLDGTSGSLRPYEQYF.

The CDR3 nucleotides read TGTGCCTACACTACCGGGACAGGGAACACTGAAGCTTTCTTT. This sequence encodes CAYTTGTGNTEAFF. The chain joins TRBV6-5 to TRBJ1-1; 8 bases are shared with TRBD1. J gave up 1 base and V 11 bases, and 9 bases lay outside the gene matches. Germline CDR1 MNHEY, CDR2 SVGAGI. CDR3 length: 14 residues.

This chain links TRBV28 with TRBJ1-2; 10 nucleotides align to TRBD1. Germline trimming cut 0 bases from V and 4 bases from J; bases unmatched to any gene: 8. Germline V CDR1 and CDR2: MDHEN, SYDVKM. CDR3 length: 17 amino acids. The CDR3 here is CASSLWGRQGAAYGYTF. The CDR3 DNA reads TGTGCCAGCAGTTTATGGGGTCGACAGGGGGCGGCCTATGGCTACACCTTC.

The chain recombines TRBV5-1 with TRBJ2-5; 11 nucleotides agree with TRBD2. Germline-derived CDR1 and CDR2 are SGHRS and YFSETQ. The CDR3 contains 16 residues. Losses at the gene ends were 0 bases for V and 2 bases for J; bases not matched to a gene: 3. The CDR3 nucleotides are TGCGCCAGCAGCTTGGTTCTAGCGGGAGGTCAAGAGACCCAGTACTTC. Protein product: CASSLVLAGGQETQYF.

This rearrangement joins TRBV14 to TRBJ2-4, with D possibly TRBD2 on 6 matching bases. Germline V gives CDR1 SGHDN, CDR2 FVKESK. V was trimmed by 0 bases and J by 1 base, leaving 10 bases between them. This CDR3 comprises 16 residues. The CDR3 DNA reads as TGTGCCAGCAGCCAAGATCGGCGGGGTGCCAAAAACATTCAGTACTTC. Its protein product is CASSQDRRGAKNIQYF.

About this clone itself: A much more abundant neighbour one base away suggests this may be a read error. The gene calls are TRBV28 and TRBJ1-1; the match to TRBD1 covers 8 bases. Germline CDR1 and CDR2: MDHEN and SYDVKM. This CDR3 is built from 14 residues. The ends lost 6 bases at V and 5 bases at J; junction bases unmatched: 8. The CDR3 DNA is TGTGCCAGCAGCACGACAGGGGAGGAGACTGAAGCTTTCTTT. Translation: CASSTTGEETEAFF. Full variable domain (missing parts from reference TRBV28 and TRBJ1-1): DVKVTQSSRYLVKRTGEKVFLECVQDMDHENMFWYRQDPGLGLRLIYFSYDVKMKEKGDIPEGYSVSREKKERFSLILESASTNQTSMYLCASSTTGEETEAFFGQGTRLTVV.

The chain recombines TRBV6-6 with TRBJ2-1; D is possibly TRBD2 (6 bases). Trimming took off 7 bases at V and 0 bases at J, with 7 bases between the two ends. CDR3 length: 13 amino acids. CDR1 MNHNY and CDR2 SVGAGI come from the germline V gene (reference sequence). The CDR3 reads CASTGDSYNEQFF. The CDR3 DNA follows: TGTGCCAGCACGGGGGACTCCTACAATGAGCAGTTCTTC.

The rearrangement uses TRBV9 and TRBJ2-2, with 7 bases identical to TRBD1. CDR3 length: 16 amino acids. Germline lookup yields CDR1 SGDLS and CDR2 YYNGEE. Trimming took 3 bases from V and 2 from J; bases not matched to a gene: 7. The CDR3 nucleotides are TGTGCCAGCAGCGCTCAACGGACAGGAAACACCGGGGAGCTGTTTTTT. Translated: CASSAQRTGNTGELFF.

The chain recombines TRBV7-8 with TRBJ2-7; D unresolved. There are 12 residues in the CDR3. The germline V gene encodes CDR1 SGHVS and CDR2 FQNEAQ. The V gene lost 5 bases and the J gene lost 3 bases, with 8 bases spanning the gap. CDR3 amino acids: CASSPAVYEQYF. DNA for the CDR3: TGTGCCAGCAGCCCCGCGGTCTACGAGCAGTACTTC.